The 15 T cell receptor beta chains below were found in one sample sequenced in a study of cytomegalovirus exposure and HLA in healthy donors. The primer mix had 60 Vbeta and 13 Jbeta primers. The assay was immunoSEQ multiplex PCR, and TCRdb's table has in-frame clones only and misses some. This repertoire shows 95,000 to 110,000 clones, approximately 79% found once; its top ten account for roughly 2.3%. The sequencing sample was made of PBMCs. These receptors all stem from a man aged 18 to 30 in good health and CMV-seronegative.

This rearrangement joins TRBV5-1 to TRBJ2-2; 8 positions match TRBD1. CDR1 and CDR2 (germline): SGHRS, YFSETQ. V trimming: 3 bases; J trimming: 3 bases; junction bases outside the gene matches: 10. This CDR3 has 17 amino acids. CDR3 nucleotides: TGCGCCAGCAGCTGGATGGACAGGGAATTTGACACCGGGGAGCTGTTTTTT. It yields the protein CASSWMDREFDTGELFF.

This chain connects TRBV27 to TRBJ2-2, with 7 bases aligning to TRBD2. The trim removed 4 bases at V and 7 bases at J, leaving 9 bases unmatched. The CDR3 extends over 15 amino acids. CDR1 and CDR2 from the germline V gene are MNHEY and SMNVEV (reference sequence). The CDR3 is CASSSLGTTVGELFF. CDR3 DNA sequence: TGTGCCAGCAGTTCACTCGGGACTACGGTCGGGGAGCTGTTTTTT.

The chain combines TRBV25-1 with TRBJ2-5; TRBD1 might be the D (6 bases). V shed 0 bases and J shed 5 bases, with 10 bases lying between them. This CDR3 spans 14 amino acids. CDR1 is MGHDK, CDR2 SYGVNS, per germline. CDR3 bases: TGTGCCAGCAGTGAATACACAGGGTGGGAGACCCAGTACTTC. This sequence encodes CASSEYTGWETQYF.

This clone was seen a single time. This sequence joins TRBV9 and TRBJ2-3, with 15 bases aligning to TRBD2. The CDR3 extends over 18 amino acids. Germline trimming cut 4 bases from V and 5 bases from J; bases unmatched to any gene: 11. CDR1 and CDR2 (germline): SGDLS, YYNGEE. CDR3 DNA sequence: TGTGCCAGCAGCCTATCCGGGACTAGCGGGGGGCGGGTAGATACGCAGTATTTT. Translating gives CASSLSGTSGGRVDTQYF.

This clone was observed a single time. The gene calls are TRBV6-1 and TRBJ1-1; 9 positions match TRBD1. Germline loops: CDR1 MNHNS, CDR2 SASEGT. The CDR3 runs 12 residues. J lost 11 bases, V lost 6 bases, and 7 bases had no gene match. CDR3 protein: CASSWDRVKAFF. The DNA of the CDR3 is TGTGCCAGCAGCTGGGACAGGGTGAAGGCTTTCTTT.

The chain couples TRBV19 to TRBJ2-7; 9 bases map to TRBD1. The length of the CDR3 is 15 residues. Germline-derived CDR1 and CDR2 are LNHDA and SQIVND (reference sequence). J lost 5 bases, V lost 4 bases, and 9 bases had no gene match. The DNA of the CDR3 is TGTGCCAGTAGTAGAGGCGGGACAGGGCAGGACGAGCAGTACTTC. Protein sequence: CASSRGGTGQDEQYF.

About this clone: Mismatch with germline at one junction end may stem from a read error. This rearrangement joins TRBV7-9 to TRBJ2-7, with 8 bases that match TRBD2. Germline V gives CDR1 SEHNR, CDR2 FQNEAQ (reference sequence). The CDR3 spans 16 residues. The CDR3 nucleotides are TGTTCCAGCAGCTTAGCCCACAGCGGGGGTTCCTACGAGCAGTACTTC. Its protein product is CSSSLAHSGGSYEQYF.

This clone was observed at least ten times. The chain recombines TRBV5-1 with TRBJ1-5; 11 positions match TRBD1. In germline, CDR1 is SGHRS, CDR2 YFSETQ. This CDR3 has 15 amino acids. Trimming removed 4 bases from V and 6 bases from J; junction bases left unmatched: 6. This CDR3 is CASSVGQGGSQPQHF. The CDR3 DNA follows: TGCGCCAGCAGCGTGGGACAGGGGGGGAGTCAGCCCCAGCATTTT.

The chain has TRBV4-3 and TRBJ1-1, with a possible D match to TRBD1 (6 bases). The CDR3 totals 13 residues. CDR1 is LGHNA and CDR2 is YSLEER in the germline V gene. V lost 0 bases and J lost 11, with 13 bases in between. The CDR3 DNA reads as TGCGCCAGCAGCCAAGAAACCAGGGGTGAGGCTTTCTTT. Residues: CASSQETRGEAFF.

This sequence joins TRBV4-2 and TRBJ2-6; 7 bases are shared with TRBD1. The CDR3 has 16 residues. The germline CDR1 and CDR2 sequences are LGHNA and YNFKEQ. J gave up 1 base and V 5 bases, and 5 bases lay outside the gene matches. CDR3 coding DNA: TGTGCCAGCAGCTCGGACAGGCAGTCTGGGGCCAACGTCCTGACTTTC. Amino acids: CASSSDRQSGANVLTF.

The chain joins TRBV10-3 to TRBJ2-5; D might be TRBD2 (5 bases). This CDR3 contains 15 residues. Germline CDR1 reads ENHRY; CDR2 reads SYGVKD. Trimming cost V 2 bases and J 2 bases, with 12 bases left between them. The CDR3 DNA reads TGTGCCATCAGTGAGATAGTAGGACTTCAAGAGACCCAGTACTTC. As protein: CAISEIVGLQETQYF.

The chain has TRBV25-1 and TRBJ2-3, with TRBD2 as a possible D gene (6 bases). The germline CDR1 and CDR2 sequences are MGHDK and SYGVNS. The CDR3 has 18 residues. Trimming took 2 bases from V and 4 from J, leaving 22 bases between them. The CDR3 reads CASSEGPRHRPGADTQYF. The CDR3 region has the DNA TGTGCCAGCAGTGAAGGGCCCCGACACAGGCCGGGAGCAGATACGCAGTATTTT.

V and J are TRBV12-1 and TRBJ1-6. TRBV12-1 is deemed a pseudogene. CDR3 length: 22 amino acids. The CDR3 nucleotides are TGTGCCAGCAGCCAACGCCCCCCTCATCTCCGGGCTCTGAGGAGGGGTAATTCACCCCTCCACTTT. Protein: CASSQRPPHLRALRRGNSPLHF.

CDR3 bases: TGCGCCAGCAGCTTGCGCCGGGACAGTACTGGGTTCACGGATACGCAGTATTTT. Amino acid sequence: CASSLRRDSTGFTDTQYF. This sequence joins TRBV5-1 and TRBJ2-3, with 7 bases that match TRBD1. In germline, CDR1 is SGHRS, CDR2 YFSETQ. The ends lost 1 base at V and 6 bases at J; junction bases unmatched: 17. This CDR3 has 18 amino acids.

The chain joins TRBV28 to TRBJ2-5; 11 bases line up with TRBD2. This CDR3 region has 15 residues. The germline CDR1 and CDR2 sequences are MDHEN and SYDVKM. V shed 6 bases, J shed 5 bases, and the junction held 8 bases outside the gene matches. The CDR3 DNA follows: TGTGCCAGCAGGCTAATAGCGGGGGGGCGCGAGACCCAGTACTTC. Its translation is CASRLIAGGRETQYF.